These 8 T cell receptor beta chains were all obtained from the same sample, sequenced in a study of T cell changes during pregnancy in multiple sclerosis. The data were produced by immunoSEQ multiplex PCR, yet TCRdb's version contains in-frame clones alone and is incomplete. The table has 65,000 to 80,000 clones, 85% to 95% seen once. Sequencing used peripheral blood, obtained in the first trimester of pregnancy. These receptors originate from a female donor with multiple sclerosis, enrolled in a pregnancy study.

The chain has TRBV30 and TRBJ1-1; D remains unclear. V was trimmed by 0 bases and J by 2 bases, leaving 10 bases between them. Germline V lookup: CDR1 GTSNPN, CDR2 SVGIG (reference sequence). The CDR3 has 14 amino acids. The DNA for the CDR3 is TGTGCCTGGAGTGTAGGAGTCCGCAACACTGAAGCTTTCTTT. It is translated as CAWSVGVRNTEAFF.

This chain connects TRBV25-1 to TRBJ1-2; D is perhaps TRBD1 (5 bases). Germline lookup yields CDR1 MGHDK and CDR2 SYGVNS. The germline V and J ends were trimmed by 4 bases and 5 bases, with 17 bases remaining between them. The CDR3 has 15 amino acids. The CDR3 loop reads CASSGEIRGGYGYTF. In DNA form, the CDR3 reads TGTGCCAGCAGTGGGGAGATACGGGGGGGATATGGCTACACCTTC.

This clone was seen only once. CDR3: CASSESPSGRPGSYEQYF. The CDR3 nucleotides are TGTGCCAGCAGTGAATCACCTAGCGGGAGGCCGGGCTCCTACGAGCAGTACTTC. The chain couples TRBV25-1 to TRBJ2-7; 11 nucleotides match TRBD2. Looked up from germline, CDR1 is MGHDK and CDR2 is SYGVNS. This CDR3 has 18 amino acids. V shed 1 base and J 0 bases; nucleotides not matched to a gene: 8.

This chain joins TRBV7-3 and TRBJ1-1; D is possibly TRBD1 (5 bases). The V and J ends lost 2 bases and 1 base respectively, with 14 bases between them. This CDR3 has 16 amino acids. The germline gives CDR1 SGHTA, CDR2 FQGTGA. CDR3 sequence (DNA): TGTGCCAGCAGCTTACGTGGGGGGTGGGCGAACACTGAAGCTTTCTTT. It yields the protein CASSLRGGWANTEAFF.

The V and J genes are TRBV5-4 and TRBJ1-2; no definite D call. Trimming took 1 base from V and 8 from J, leaving 18 bases between them. Germline CDR1 reads SGHNT; CDR2 reads YYREEE (reference sequence). The CDR3 runs to 15 residues. CDR3 sequence (DNA): TGTGCCAGCAGCTTGCAAGGTCTAGACGCAAGGGGCTACACCTTC. Protein: CASSLQGLDARGYTF.

This clone has only one observation. J is TRBJ1-3 and V is TRBV11-2; 10 positions agree with TRBD1. The CDR3 extends over 16 amino acids. CDR1 is SGHAT, CDR2 FQNNGV, per germline. The V gene end was trimmed by 3 bases and the J gene end by 3 bases; junction bases not matched to a gene: 5. CDR3 amino acids: CASSFTGTGVGNTIYF. The CDR3 nucleotides are TGTGCCAGCAGCTTTACCGGGACAGGGGTTGGAAACACCATATATTTT.

The rearrangement links TRBV5-1 to TRBJ1-1, with TRBD1 as a possible D gene (6 bases). Between the trimmed V and J ends, which lost 4 bases and 1 base, there was a span of 8 bases. This CDR3 contains 13 residues. Germline assignment: CDR1 SGHRS and CDR2 YFSETQ. This CDR3 reads CASSPRGNTEAFF. CDR3 DNA: TGCGCCAGCAGCCCCAGGGGGAACACTGAAGCTTTCTTT.

The V gene is TRBV5-5, the J gene TRBJ2-1; 7 bases agree with TRBD1. Unmatched junction bases numbered 15, after V lost 1 base and J lost 2 bases. Germline V gene lookup returns CDR1 SGHKS and CDR2 YYEKEE (reference sequence). The CDR3 extends over 19 amino acids. The CDR3 spells CASSLYPETGAAAYNEQFF. In DNA form, the CDR3 reads TGTGCCAGCAGCTTGTACCCGGAAACAGGGGCCGCTGCCTACAATGAGCAGTTCTTC.